The next 31 T cell receptor beta chains were all read from a single sample in a study of T cell responses to AZD1222 COVID-19 vaccine. This table comes from immunoSEQ multiplex PCR, and its TCRdb copy is limited to in-frame clones, with some not included. The sample gives 130,000 or so clones, around nine tenths of which show up once; approximately 1.6% is in the top ten. The sequencing used peripheral blood, collected on day 0 of AZD1222 vaccination. These receptors came from an adult in good health.

The chain joins TRBV19 to TRBJ1-2; 12 bases are a match to TRBD1. CDR3 length: 16 amino acids. The trim removed 1 base at V and 5 bases at J, leaving 5 bases unmatched. Germline V CDR1 and CDR2: LNHDA, SQIVND (reference sequence). This CDR3 is CASSIGDRGPWYGYTF. The CDR3 DNA reads as TGTGCCAGTAGTATAGGGGACAGGGGGCCGTGGTATGGCTACACCTTC.

This clone appeared once. The chain couples TRBV14 to TRBJ2-7, with TRBD2 as a possible D gene (5 bases). Germline loops: CDR1 SGHDN, CDR2 FVKESK. The CDR3 runs to 15 residues. Trimming took 1 base from V and 0 from J, leaving 10 bases between them. This CDR3 is CASSQVGGLSYEQYF. DNA of the CDR3: TGTGCCAGCAGCCAAGTGGGCGGACTCTCCTACGAGCAGTACTTC.

The chain joins TRBV6-4 to TRBJ1-2, with D possibly matching TRBD1 (5 bases). Trimming pared 0 bases from V and 3 bases from J, leaving 5 bases between. The germline V gene has CDR1 MRHNA and CDR2 SNTAGT. CDR3 length: 13 residues. This chain's CDR3 is CASSDSGDYGYTF. CDR3 DNA: TGTGCCAGCAGTGACTCGGGGGACTATGGCTACACCTTC.

This chain links TRBV6-5 with TRBJ1-3; no reliable D call. V gave up 5 bases and J gave up 3 bases, with 11 bases separating them. There are 14 residues in the CDR3. Per germline, CDR1 MNHEY and CDR2 SVGAGI. The CDR3 DNA follows: TGTGCCAGCAGTACGGGGAGGGTTGGAAACACCATATATTTT. Translation: CASSTGRVGNTIYF.

CDR3 bases: TGTGCCAGCAGCCCTACAGGGGAGGGAACCGGGGAGCTGTTTTTT. Translating gives CASSPTGEGTGELFF. The V gene is TRBV5-4, the J gene TRBJ2-2; D is perhaps TRBD1 or TRBD2 (7 bases each). This CDR3 spans 15 amino acids. Trimming left V 4 bases short and J 5 bases short, with 15 bases between. The V gene's germline CDR1 is SGHNT and CDR2 YYREEE (reference sequence).

This clone was counted at least ten times. The CDR3 coding sequence is TGTGCCAGCAGTCAAACAGGGTACTACGAGCAGTACTTC. This translates into CASSQTGYYEQYF. The chain has TRBV28 and TRBJ2-7, with a weak D call TRBD1 (6 bases). CDR1 is MDHEN, CDR2 SYDVKM, per germline. The length of the CDR3 is 13 residues. V dropped 5 bases and J dropped 3 bases, with 11 bases sitting between them.

This clone appeared a few times. The chain combines TRBV6-5 with TRBJ2-2, with D possibly being TRBD1 (5 bases). Trimming removed 6 bases from V and 5 bases from J, with 10 bases in between. The CDR3 consists of 13 residues. In germline, CDR1 is MNHEY, CDR2 SVGAGI. CDR3 region: CASRDTYTGELFF. CDR3 coding DNA: TGTGCCAGCAGGGACACTTATACCGGGGAGCTGTTTTTT.

The chain recombines TRBV19 with TRBJ2-1, with D maybe TRBD1 (5 bases). Germline-derived CDR1 and CDR2 are LNHDA and SQIVND (reference sequence). The V gene lost 7 bases and the J gene lost 6 bases, with 13 bases spanning the gap. The CDR3 has 13 residues. The CDR3 is CASIPWGSNEQFF. The CDR3 coding sequence is TGTGCCAGTATCCCCTGGGGCAGCAATGAGCAGTTCTTC. Looking up the rest from reference TRBV19 and TRBJ2-1 gives the full variable domain: DGGITQSPKYLFRKEGQNVTLSCEQNLNHDAMYWYRQDPGQGLRLIYYSQIVNDFQKGDIAEGYSVSREKKESFPLTVTSAQKNPTAFYLCASIPWGSNEQFFGPGTRLTVL.

This clone came up once. CDR3: CASSTWGVQTQYF. CDR3 coding DNA: TGTGCCAGTAGCACCTGGGGGGTTCAGACCCAGTACTTC. The chain has TRBV19 and TRBJ2-5, with D perhaps TRBD2 (6 bases). With 6 bases removed from V and 6 bases from J, the gap between germline ends came to 14 bases. This CDR3 region has 13 residues. Germline V gene data show CDR1 as LNHDA and CDR2 as SQIVND (reference sequence).

The chain is built from TRBV28 and TRBJ1-4, with D unresolved. The V end was cut by 6 bases, the J end by 8 bases, with 19 bases between. Germline V lookup: CDR1 MDHEN, CDR2 SYDVKM. This CDR3 comprises 15 residues. The CDR3, as DNA: TGTGCCAGCAGCCCATTTCGGCCCTCCGACGAAAAACTGTTTTTT. It encodes CASSPFRPSDEKLFF.

The V gene is TRBV30, the J gene TRBJ2-7, with unresolved D. In germline, CDR1 is GTSNPN, CDR2 SVGIG (reference sequence). This CDR3 has 13 amino acids. V lost 0 bases to trimming and J lost 5 bases, with 11 bases between them. The CDR3: CAWSVGSPHEQYF. The DNA for the CDR3 is TGTGCCTGGAGTGTAGGGTCTCCCCACGAGCAGTACTTC.

This clone was observed a handful of times. This chain links TRBV19 with TRBJ1-5; no clear D gene. The length of the CDR3 is 11 residues. The germline V gene encodes CDR1 LNHDA and CDR2 SQIVND (reference sequence). Trimming removed 7 bases at V and 9 bases at J, with 10 bases between. The CDR3 spells CASTTSGPQHF. The CDR3 region has the DNA TGTGCCAGTACCACTTCGGGGCCCCAGCATTTT.

CDR3 sequence: CASSLARDFRYNEQFF. CDR3 coding DNA: TGTGCCAGTAGTCTAGCCCGGGACTTTCGTTACAATGAGCAGTTCTTC. This rearrangement joins TRBV19 to TRBJ2-1, with D possibly matching TRBD2 (6 bases). This CDR3 is built from 16 residues. The ends were cut back, 5 bases at V and 4 bases at J, with 18 bases in the middle. Germline V gene data show CDR1 as LNHDA and CDR2 as SQIVND (reference sequence).

The chain employs TRBV2 and TRBJ2-2, with 9 positions matching TRBD2. The trim removed 4 bases at V and 5 bases at J, leaving 8 bases unmatched. This CDR3 comprises 16 residues. Looked up from germline, CDR1 is SNHLY and CDR2 is FYNNEI. Here the CDR3 DNA reads TGTGCCAGCAGTGGACTTCGCGGGAGGGGGACCGGGGAGCTGTTTTTT. Translation gives CASSGLRGRGTGELFF.

The chain joins TRBV18 to TRBJ1-1; unclear D gene. Trimming left V 3 bases short and J 1 base short, with 0 bases between. Germline CDR1 reads KGHSH; CDR2 reads LQKENI. The CDR3 extends over 11 amino acids. In nucleotides, the CDR3 is TGTGCCAGCTCACCGAACACTGAAGCTTTCTTT. It is translated as CASSPNTEAFF. Full variable domain (missing parts from reference TRBV18 and TRBJ1-1): NAGVMQNPRHLVRRRGQEARLRCSPMKGHSHVYWYRQLPEEGLKFMVYLQKENIIDESGMPKERFSAEFPKEGPSILRIQQVVRGDSAAYFCASSPNTEAFFGQGTRLTVV.

The V gene is TRBV7-2, the J gene TRBJ1-1; D may be TRBD1 (6 bases). Trimming pared 4 bases from V and 6 bases from J, leaving 15 bases between. The CDR3 loop spans 14 amino acids. Looked up from germline, CDR1 is SGHTA and CDR2 is FQGNSA. The CDR3 is CASSSPRGWAEAFF. The CDR3 DNA follows: TGTGCCAGCAGCTCCCCGAGGGGGTGGGCTGAAGCTTTCTTT.

The chain combines TRBV20-1 with TRBJ2-1; D is perhaps TRBD1 (7 bases). Germline-derived CDR1 and CDR2 are DFQATT and SNEGSKA (reference sequence). V lost 3 bases and J lost 4, with 28 bases in between. The CDR3 contains 19 residues. The CDR3 coding sequence is TGCAGTGCTAGTTTATTCGCAGGGGGGTCCGGCGGGGCGTACAATGAGCAGTTCTTC. It specifies CSASLFAGGSGGAYNEQFF.

This chain joins TRBV11-2 and TRBJ2-7; TRBD1 matches at 8 bases. The germline CDR1 and CDR2 sequences are SGHAT and FQNNGV. This CDR3 region has 15 residues. V was pared by 1 base and J by 5 bases, with 7 bases of the junction left unmatched. Here the CDR3 reads CASSLVPTGVNEQYF. The CDR3 region has the DNA TGTGCCAGCAGCTTAGTCCCGACAGGGGTCAACGAGCAGTACTTC.

This clone came up once. The V gene is TRBV6-1, the J gene TRBJ2-3; 7 bases are shared with TRBD2. From germline, CDR1 is MNHNS and CDR2 SASEGT. J gave up 7 bases and V 2 bases, and 6 bases lay outside the gene matches. This CDR3 contains 14 residues. The CDR3 nucleotides read TGTGCCAGCAGTGAAAGCGGACTAGGCTATACGCAGTATTTT. Amino acids: CASSESGLGYTQYF.

Remarks on this clone: A read error may account for a junction end that differs from germline. The J gene is TRBJ2-5, the V gene TRBV18, with 7 bases fitting TRBD2. The CDR3 is 11 amino acids. The germline CDR1 and CDR2 sequences are KGHSH and LQKENI. The CDR3 nucleotides read TGTGCCAGCTCACGGGCTAGCGGTGTGGACTTC. It is translated as CASSRASGVDF.

This chain's CDR3 is CASSGNSGRGQETQYF. In DNA form, the CDR3 reads TGTGCCAGCAGCGGAAATAGCGGGAGAGGCCAAGAGACCCAGTACTTC. V gene TRBV5-4 combines with J gene TRBJ2-5, with TRBD2 matching 9 bases. Germline V lookup: CDR1 SGHNT, CDR2 YYREEE (reference sequence). CDR3 length: 16 residues. The J segment lost 1 base and the V segment lost 4 bases, leaving 8 bases of the junction unmatched.

The count of this clone is one. The gene calls are TRBV4-2 and TRBJ1-2; D is possibly TRBD1 (5 bases). The CDR3 consists of 15 residues. CDR1 is LGHNA, CDR2 YNFKEQ, per germline. With 1 base removed from V and 4 bases from J, the gap between germline ends came to 13 bases. CDR3: CASSQVGGESYGYTF. The DNA for the CDR3 is TGTGCCAGCAGCCAAGTGGGGGGTGAGTCCTATGGCTACACCTTC.

The V call is TRBV7-9, the J call TRBJ2-5, with unresolved D. The CDR3 totals 13 residues. The germline V gene has CDR1 SEHNR and CDR2 FQNEAQ (reference sequence). V dropped 1 base and J dropped 3 bases, with 6 bases sitting between them. CDR3: CASSLDLEETQYF. Here the CDR3 DNA reads TGTGCCAGCAGCTTAGATTTAGAAGAGACCCAGTACTTC.

J is TRBJ1-6 and V is TRBV3-1 (or the pseudogene TRBV3-2); a possible D gene is TRBD1 (5 bases). Germline values: CDR1 LGHDT, CDR2 YNNKEL (reference sequence). V was cut by 3 bases and J by 9 bases, with 18 bases left in between. The CDR3 spans 16 residues. The CDR3 region has the DNA TGTGCCAGCAGCCACTCAGGGTTTTCGGTTGGTTCACCCCTCCACTTT. Protein: CASSHSGFSVGSPLHF.

This clone has a single count. This sequence joins TRBV19 and TRBJ2-5, with 15 bases lining up with TRBD2. The trim removed 3 bases at V and 5 bases at J, leaving 4 bases unmatched. Germline assignment: CDR1 LNHDA and CDR2 SQIVND (reference sequence). The CDR3 covers 16 residues. The CDR3 region has the DNA TGTGCCAGTAGTATTTTCGGACTAGCGGGAGGGGAGACCCAGTACTTC. As protein: CASSIFGLAGGETQYF.

This clone was seen once. The chain combines TRBV27 with TRBJ1-5, with 9 bases fitting TRBD1. CDR1 MNHEY and CDR2 SMNVEV come from the germline V gene (reference sequence). V shed 6 bases and J 3 bases; nucleotides not matched to a gene: 9. The CDR3 has 16 amino acids. CDR3 loop: CASSKSTGGLNQPQHF. CDR3 nucleotides: TGTGCCAGCAGCAAATCTACAGGGGGCCTCAATCAGCCCCAGCATTTT.

The chain carries TRBV6-6 and TRBJ1-5; D call uncertain. CDR1 and CDR2 from the germline V gene are MNHNY and SVGAGI (reference sequence). V lost 1 base and J 2 bases, leaving 6 bases between the germline ends. This CDR3 spans 14 amino acids. The CDR3 spells CASSYLGGNQPQHF. CDR3 DNA: TGTGCCAGCAGTTACTTGGGCGGCAATCAGCCCCAGCATTTT.

This rearrangement joins TRBV4-1 to TRBJ2-1; D is undetermined. The germline V gene has CDR1 MGHRA and CDR2 YSYEKL. The CDR3 is 15 residues long. The germline V and J ends were trimmed by 2 bases and 0 bases, with 8 bases remaining between them. The CDR3 sequence: CASSQPESSYNEQFF. DNA of the CDR3: TGCGCCAGCAGCCAACCAGAGAGCTCCTACAATGAGCAGTTCTTC.

This clone was detected only a few times. The chain has TRBV6-5 and TRBJ2-7, with TRBD2 matching over 8 bases. This CDR3 has 14 amino acids. J lost 3 bases, V lost 7 bases, and 8 bases had no gene match. Germline CDR1 MNHEY, CDR2 SVGAGI. CDR3 loop: CASTDSGTFYEQYF. In nucleotides, the CDR3 is TGTGCCAGCACCGATAGCGGGACTTTCTACGAGCAGTACTTC.

The genes are TRBV9 and TRBJ2-7; unclear D gene. The V end lost 0 bases, the J end lost 2 bases, and 6 bases lay between the germline ends. There are 13 residues in the CDR3. Germline CDR1 SGDLS, CDR2 YYNGEE. CDR3 residues: CASSVEGTYEQYF. The CDR3 DNA follows: TGTGCCAGCAGCGTAGAGGGCACCTACGAGCAGTACTTC.

V is TRBV5-1 and J is TRBJ2-3; tentatively, D is TRBD2 (5 bases). V dropped 0 bases and J dropped 2 bases, with 19 bases sitting between them. The CDR3 sequence is 18 residues long. Germline V CDR1 and CDR2: SGHRS, YFSETQ. The CDR3 is CASSLAGSRTSPTDTQYF. As DNA, the CDR3 is TGCGCCAGCAGCTTGGCCGGCTCGAGGACTTCCCCCACAGATACGCAGTATTTT.